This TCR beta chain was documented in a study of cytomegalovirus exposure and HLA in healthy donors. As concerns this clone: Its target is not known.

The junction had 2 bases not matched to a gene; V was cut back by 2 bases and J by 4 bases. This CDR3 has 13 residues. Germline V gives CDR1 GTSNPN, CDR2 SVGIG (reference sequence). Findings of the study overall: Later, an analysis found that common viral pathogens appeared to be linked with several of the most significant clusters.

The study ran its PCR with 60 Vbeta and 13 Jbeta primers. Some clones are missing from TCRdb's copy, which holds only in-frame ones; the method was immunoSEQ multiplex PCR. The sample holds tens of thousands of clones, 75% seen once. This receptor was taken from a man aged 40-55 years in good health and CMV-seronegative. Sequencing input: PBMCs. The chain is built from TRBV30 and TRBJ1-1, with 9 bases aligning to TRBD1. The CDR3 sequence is CAWSWDRVTEAFF. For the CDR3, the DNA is TGTGCCTGGAGTTGGGACAGGGTCACTGAAGCTTTCTTT.